The source of this T cell receptor (beta chain) is a study of T cell repertoires in cytomegalovirus infection. Whole-study context: HLA-B-restricted CMV epitopes that are well studied were used alongside recently identified HLA-C-restricted ones. Both CMV infection and a matching HLA type were indicated by public TCR beta signatures. Findings and limits, study-wide: HLA-C-restricted CMV clonotypes gave the most frequent clonotype in two of eight donors. Summed public TCR beta family frequency identified CMV carriers bearing the relevant HLA.

CDR3 size: 16 residues. V lost 5 bases and J 4 bases, leaving 18 bases between the germline ends. Germline V gene lookup returns CDR1 SEHNR and CDR2 FQNEAQ (reference sequence). The table lists this clonotype with a few counts. No antigen is known for it. TCRdb re-analysed the reads in MiXCR, keeping a single row per CDR3 protein. Among approximately 1,000,000 distinct CDR3 sequences listed, roughly a third were seen once. The V and J genes are TRBV7-9 and TRBJ2-1, with D perhaps TRBD2 (5 bases). This sequence originates from a human donor in good health (CMV status not recorded). Some clones in this sample may be carry-over from other donors' samples. The starting material was cultured CD8+ T cells from PBMCs, obtained from culture after CMV antigen stimulation. This chain's CDR3 is CASSRTDGLLYNEQFF. CDR3 sequence (DNA): TGTGCCAGCAGCCGAACGGACGGACTGTTGTACAATGAGCAGTTCTTC.